This TCR beta chain was retrieved from a study of Graves' ophthalmopathy and Graves' hyperthyroidism. Trimming removed 1 base from V and 2 bases from J, with 14 bases in between. CDR3 length equals 16 residues. Germline assignment: CDR1 SGHVS and CDR2 FNYEAQ. Clinical symptoms, serum thyroxine, TRAb, thyroid ultrasound and orbital computed tomography determined diagnosis. For repertoire sequencing, the TCR beta CDR3 regions were amplified from RNA transcripts. RT-PCR was first run with HTBI primers, then multiplex PCR in a second round. Each CDR3 protein gets one entry after TCRdb re-called the multiplex PCR reads with MiXCR. The repertoire holds a few hundred thousand distinct CDR3 sequences, with under 40% as singletons.

Sequenced material: peripheral blood or thyroid tissue (not recorded which). The clonotype comes from an adult man with Graves' hyperthyroidism. The chain uses TRBV7-6 and TRBJ2-5; D might be TRBD2 (6 bases). Here the CDR3 reads CASSLVVAGRQETQYF. The CDR3 DNA follows: TGTGCCAGCAGCTTAGTAGTCGCCGGGAGACAAGAGACCCAGTACTTC.